This T cell receptor (beta chain) came from a study of beta chain features in type 1 diabetes. Study-level findings and limits: Because the template was cDNA, high-expressing cells might be over-represented. Among all four CD4+ subsets, Type 1 diabetes patients had TCRB CDR3s that were moderately but significantly shorter.

A CD45RO/CCR7/CD25/CD127/CD95/CD27 panel sorted naive, central memory, regulatory and stem cell-like memory CD4+ cells. Per germline, CDR1 SNHLY and CDR2 FYNNEI. V lost 4 bases to trimming and J lost 0 bases, with 11 bases between them. This CDR3 has 15 amino acids. In the case of this clone: Its antigen is unknown.

Expressed TCRB transcripts were sequenced because the entire RNA isolate underwent reverse transcription. Repertoires were generated with immunoSEQ multiplex PCR, while TCRdb's copy carries only in-frame clones and drops some. Seen here are 300,000 or so clones, roughly 13% observed once, and the top ten hold about 0.016%. The chain uses TRBV2 and TRBJ2-3; tentative D call: TRBD2 (5 bases). This TCR was recovered from a woman between 18 and 29 years old with type 1 diabetes. The sequencing sample was made of naive CD4+ T cells from blood. CDR3 amino acids: CASSGPGMSTDTQYF. The CDR3, as DNA: TGTGCCAGCAGTGGACCCGGGATGAGCACAGATACGCAGTATTTT.